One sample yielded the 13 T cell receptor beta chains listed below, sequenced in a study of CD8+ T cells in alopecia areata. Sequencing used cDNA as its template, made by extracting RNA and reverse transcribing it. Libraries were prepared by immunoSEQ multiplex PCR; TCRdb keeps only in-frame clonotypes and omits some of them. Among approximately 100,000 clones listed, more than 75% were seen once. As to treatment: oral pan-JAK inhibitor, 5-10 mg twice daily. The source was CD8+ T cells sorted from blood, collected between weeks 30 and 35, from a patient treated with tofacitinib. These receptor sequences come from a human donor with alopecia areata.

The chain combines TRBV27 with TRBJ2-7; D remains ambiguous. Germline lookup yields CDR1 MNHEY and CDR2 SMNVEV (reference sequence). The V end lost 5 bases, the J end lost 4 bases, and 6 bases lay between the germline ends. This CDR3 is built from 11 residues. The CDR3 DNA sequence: TGTGCCAGCAGTCCTGGGTACGAGCAGTACTTC. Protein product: CASSPGYEQYF.

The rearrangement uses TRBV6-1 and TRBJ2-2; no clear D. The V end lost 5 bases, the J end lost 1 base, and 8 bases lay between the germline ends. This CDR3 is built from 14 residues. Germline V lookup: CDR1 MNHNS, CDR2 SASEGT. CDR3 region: CASSYSKNTGELFF. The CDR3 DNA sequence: TGTGCCAGCAGTTATAGCAAGAACACCGGGGAGCTGTTTTTT.

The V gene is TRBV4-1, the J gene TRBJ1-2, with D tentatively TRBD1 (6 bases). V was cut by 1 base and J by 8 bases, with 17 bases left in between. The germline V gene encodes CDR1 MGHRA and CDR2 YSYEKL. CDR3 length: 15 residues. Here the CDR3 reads CASSQVGGRLEGYTF. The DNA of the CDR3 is TGCGCCAGCAGCCAAGTAGGGGGGAGGTTAGAAGGCTACACCTTC.

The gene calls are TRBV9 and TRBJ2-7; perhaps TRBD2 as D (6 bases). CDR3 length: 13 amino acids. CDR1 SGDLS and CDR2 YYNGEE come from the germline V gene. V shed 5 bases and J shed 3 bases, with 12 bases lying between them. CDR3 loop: CASSLGTHYEQYF. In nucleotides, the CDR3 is TGTGCCAGCAGTCTCGGGACTCACTACGAGCAGTACTTC.

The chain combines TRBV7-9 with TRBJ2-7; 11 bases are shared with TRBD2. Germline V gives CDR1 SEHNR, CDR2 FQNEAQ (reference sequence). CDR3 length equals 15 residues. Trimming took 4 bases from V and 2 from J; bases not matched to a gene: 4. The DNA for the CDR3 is TGTGCCAGCAGCTCAACTAGCGGGGGAACCTACGAGCAGTACTTC. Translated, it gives CASSSTSGGTYEQYF. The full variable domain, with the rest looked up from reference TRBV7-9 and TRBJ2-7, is DTGVSQNPRHKITKRGQNVTFRCDPISEHNRLYWYRQTLGQGPEFLTYFQNEAQLEKSRLLSDRFSAERPKGSFSTLEIQRTEQGDSAMYLCASSSTSGGTYEQYFGPGTRLTVT.

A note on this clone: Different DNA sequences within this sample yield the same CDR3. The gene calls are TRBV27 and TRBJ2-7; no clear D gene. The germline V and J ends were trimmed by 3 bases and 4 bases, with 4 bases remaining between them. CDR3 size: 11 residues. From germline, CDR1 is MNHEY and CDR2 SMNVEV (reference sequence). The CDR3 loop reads CASSLGYEQYF. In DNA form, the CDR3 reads TGTGCCAGCAGTTTGGGTTACGAGCAGTACTTC.

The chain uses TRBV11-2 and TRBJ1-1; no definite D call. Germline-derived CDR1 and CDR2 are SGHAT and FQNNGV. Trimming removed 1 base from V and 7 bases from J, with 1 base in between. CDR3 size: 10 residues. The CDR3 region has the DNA TGTGCCAGCAGCTTAGTTGAAGCTTTCTTT. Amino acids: CASSLVEAFF. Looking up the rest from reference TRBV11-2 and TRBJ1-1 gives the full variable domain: EAGVAQSPRYKIIEKRQSVAFWCNPISGHATLYWYQQILGQGPKLLIQFQNNGVVDDSQLPKDRFSAERLKGVDSTLKIQPAKLEDSAVYLCASSLVEAFFGQGTRLTVV.

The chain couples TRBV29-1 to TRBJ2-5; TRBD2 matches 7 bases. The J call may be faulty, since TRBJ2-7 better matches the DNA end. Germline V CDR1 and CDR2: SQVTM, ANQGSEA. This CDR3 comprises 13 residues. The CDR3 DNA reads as TGCAGCGTGAGCGGGGACCGTTCCTACGAGCAGTACTTC. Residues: CSVSGDRSYEQYF.

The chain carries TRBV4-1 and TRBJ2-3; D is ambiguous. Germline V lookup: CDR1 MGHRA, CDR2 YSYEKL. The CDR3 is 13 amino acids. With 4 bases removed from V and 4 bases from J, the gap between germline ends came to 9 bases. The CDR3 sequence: CASSPTVSDTQYF. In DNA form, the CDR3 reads TGCGCCAGCAGCCCGACGGTATCAGATACGCAGTATTTT.

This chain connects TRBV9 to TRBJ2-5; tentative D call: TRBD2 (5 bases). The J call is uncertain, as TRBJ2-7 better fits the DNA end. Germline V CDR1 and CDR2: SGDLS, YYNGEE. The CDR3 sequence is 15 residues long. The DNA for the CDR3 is TGTGCCAGCAGCGTATCGTTTGCGGGCTCCTACGAGCAGTACTTC. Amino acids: CASSVSFAGSYEQYF.

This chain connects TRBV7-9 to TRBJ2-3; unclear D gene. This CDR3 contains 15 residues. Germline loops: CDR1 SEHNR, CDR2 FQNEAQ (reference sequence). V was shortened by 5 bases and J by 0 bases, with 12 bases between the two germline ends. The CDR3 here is CASSHPTDSTDTQYF. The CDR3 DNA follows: TGTGCCAGCAGCCACCCGACGGACAGCACAGATACGCAGTATTTT.

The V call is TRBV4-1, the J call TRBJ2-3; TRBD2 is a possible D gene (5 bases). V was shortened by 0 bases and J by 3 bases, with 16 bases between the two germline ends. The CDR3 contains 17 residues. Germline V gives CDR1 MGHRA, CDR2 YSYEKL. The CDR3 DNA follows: TGCGCCAGCAGCCAAGAGAGGGTCGGCGATCCGACAGATACGCAGTATTTT. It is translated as CASSQERVGDPTDTQYF.

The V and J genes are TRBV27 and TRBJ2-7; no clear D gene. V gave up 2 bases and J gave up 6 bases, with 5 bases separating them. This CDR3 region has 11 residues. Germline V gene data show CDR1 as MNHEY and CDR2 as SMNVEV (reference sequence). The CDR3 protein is CASSLMGEQYF. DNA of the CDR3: TGTGCCAGCAGTTTAATGGGCGAGCAGTACTTC.